The clone carrying this T cell receptor (beta chain) was observed at least ten times. These data originate in a study of T cells in Graves' hyperthyroidism and ophthalmopathy. TCR beta CDR3 sequences were amplified from RNA transcripts. The primer set for the first-round RT-PCR of the TCR CDR3 was HTBI. Using its own MiXCR run on the multiplex PCR reads, TCRdb lists one record per CDR3 protein. This repertoire shows approximately 370,000 distinct CDR3 sequences, 17% found once; its top ten account for around a third. V was cut by 4 bases and J by 6 bases, with 14 bases left in between. Germline CDR1 MNHEY, CDR2 SMNVEV (reference sequence). The CDR3 has 14 residues.

The J gene is TRBJ2-3, the V gene TRBV27; D assignment may be TRBD1 or TRBD2 (5 bases each). Sequencing was carried out using blood. This sequence was found in a woman aged 25 to 39 with Graves' hyperthyroidism that later progressed to Graves' ophthalmopathy. CDR3 DNA sequence: TGTGCCAGCAGTTCCCGGGACGGGCAGGATACGCAGTATTTT. Its translation is CASSSRDGQDTQYF.